This T cell receptor (beta chain) comes out of a study of OX40 agonist ivuxolimab in advanced cancers. As for the study in general: Previous treatment with anti-PD-1, anti-PD-L1 or anti-CTLA-4 therapy was allowed; 40% had received some.

As regards this clone: Its antigen remains unidentified.

Germline V gives CDR1 SGHVS, CDR2 FNYEAQ. V lost 4 bases to trimming and J lost 9 bases, with 10 bases between them. The CDR3 contains 12 residues. The repertoire was sequenced with immunoSEQ multiplex PCR; TCRdb's copy has only in-frame clones and lacks some. The data hold roughly 60,000 clones, with roughly 89% observed a single time. Study-level results: Certain nonresponders additionally had low normalized T-cell clonal expansion.

The sequencing here drew on CD4+ or CD8+ T cells sorted from blood, taken in a trial of the OX40 agonist ivuxolimab. The chain has TRBV7-6 and TRBJ2-1; no definite D call. This receptor was identified in an adult with an advanced solid tumor such as melanoma, head and neck, liver or kidney cancer. CDR3 sequence reads: CASSSRFGEQFF. In DNA, the CDR3 is TGTGCCAGCAGCTCCAGATTTGGTGAGCAGTTCTTC.